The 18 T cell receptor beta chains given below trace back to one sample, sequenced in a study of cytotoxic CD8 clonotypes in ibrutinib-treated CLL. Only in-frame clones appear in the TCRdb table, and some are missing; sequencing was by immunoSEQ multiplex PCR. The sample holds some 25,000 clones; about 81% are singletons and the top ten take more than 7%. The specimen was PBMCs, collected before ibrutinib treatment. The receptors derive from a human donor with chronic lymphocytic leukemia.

The CDR3 DNA sequence: TGTGCCAGCAGCCAATCGGCGGCGGCGAACACCGGGGAGCTGTTTTTT. Protein sequence: CASSQSAAANTGELFF. The V call is TRBV16, the J call TRBJ2-2; the D is unclear. Germline CDR1 reads KGHSY; CDR2 reads FQNENV. The CDR3 is 16 residues long. V dropped 0 bases and J dropped 0 bases, with 8 bases sitting between them.

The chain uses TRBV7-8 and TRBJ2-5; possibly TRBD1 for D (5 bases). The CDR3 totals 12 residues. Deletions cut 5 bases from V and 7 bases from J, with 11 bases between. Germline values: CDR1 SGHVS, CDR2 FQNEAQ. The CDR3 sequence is CASSGSQGTQYF. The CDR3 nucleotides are TGTGCCAGCAGCGGATCTCAGGGGACCCAGTACTTC. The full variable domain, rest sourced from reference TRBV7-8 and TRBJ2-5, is GAGVSQSPRYKVAKRGQDVALRCDPISGHVSLFWYQQALGQGPEFLTYFQNEAQLDKSGLPSDRFFAERPEGSVSTLKIQRTQQEDSAVYLCASSGSQGTQYFGPGTRLLVL.

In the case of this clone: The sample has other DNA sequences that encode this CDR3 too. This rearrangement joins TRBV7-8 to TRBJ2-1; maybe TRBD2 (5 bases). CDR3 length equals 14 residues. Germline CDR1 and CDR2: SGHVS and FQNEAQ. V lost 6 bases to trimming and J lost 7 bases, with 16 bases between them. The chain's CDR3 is CASRETGWQNEQFF. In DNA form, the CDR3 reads TGTGCCAGCAGAGAAACGGGGTGGCAGAATGAGCAGTTCTTC.

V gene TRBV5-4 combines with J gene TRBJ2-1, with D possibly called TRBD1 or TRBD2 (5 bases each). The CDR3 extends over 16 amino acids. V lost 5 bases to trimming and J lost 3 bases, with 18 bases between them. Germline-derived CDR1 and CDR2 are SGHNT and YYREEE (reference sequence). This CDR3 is CASSPDGTPFYNEQFF. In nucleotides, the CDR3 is TGTGCCAGCAGTCCCGACGGGACCCCCTTCTACAATGAGCAGTTCTTC.

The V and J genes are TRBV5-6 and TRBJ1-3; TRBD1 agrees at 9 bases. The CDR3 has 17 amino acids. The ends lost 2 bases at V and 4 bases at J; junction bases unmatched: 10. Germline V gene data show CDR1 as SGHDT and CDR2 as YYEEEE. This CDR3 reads CASSFRPQQGAGNTIYF. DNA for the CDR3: TGTGCCAGCAGCTTTCGCCCGCAACAGGGGGCAGGAAACACCATATATTTT.

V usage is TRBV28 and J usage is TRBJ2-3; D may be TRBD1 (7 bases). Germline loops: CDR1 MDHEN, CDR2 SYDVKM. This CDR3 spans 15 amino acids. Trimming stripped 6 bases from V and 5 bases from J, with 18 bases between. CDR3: CASREGQLGRDTQYF. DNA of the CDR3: TGTGCCAGCAGGGAGGGACAGTTGGGTCGAGATACGCAGTATTTT.

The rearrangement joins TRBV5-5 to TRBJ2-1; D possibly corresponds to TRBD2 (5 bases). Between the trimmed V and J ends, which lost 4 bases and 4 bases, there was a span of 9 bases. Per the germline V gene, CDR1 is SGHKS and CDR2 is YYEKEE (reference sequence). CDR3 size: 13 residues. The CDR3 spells CASSRELYNEQFF. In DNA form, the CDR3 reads TGTGCCAGCAGCAGGGAGTTATACAATGAGCAGTTCTTC.

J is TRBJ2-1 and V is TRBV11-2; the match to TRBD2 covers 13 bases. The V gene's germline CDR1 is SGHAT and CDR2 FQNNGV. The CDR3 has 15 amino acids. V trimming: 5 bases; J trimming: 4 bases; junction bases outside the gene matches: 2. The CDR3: CASSGLAGVYNEQFF. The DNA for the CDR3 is TGTGCCAGCAGCGGACTAGCGGGAGTATACAATGAGCAGTTCTTC. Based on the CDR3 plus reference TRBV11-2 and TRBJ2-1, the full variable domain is EAGVAQSPRYKIIEKRQSVAFWCNPISGHATLYWYQQILGQGPKLLIQFQNNGVVDDSQLPKDRFSAERLKGVDSTLKIQPAKLEDSAVYLCASSGLAGVYNEQFFGPGTRLTVL.

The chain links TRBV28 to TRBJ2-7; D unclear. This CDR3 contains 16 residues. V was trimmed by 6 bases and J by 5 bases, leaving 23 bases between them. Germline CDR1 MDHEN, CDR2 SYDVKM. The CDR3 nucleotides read TGTGCCAGCAGCCTTAGTCCCTCCTCAGGACCCCACGAGCAGTACTTC. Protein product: CASSLSPSSGPHEQYF.

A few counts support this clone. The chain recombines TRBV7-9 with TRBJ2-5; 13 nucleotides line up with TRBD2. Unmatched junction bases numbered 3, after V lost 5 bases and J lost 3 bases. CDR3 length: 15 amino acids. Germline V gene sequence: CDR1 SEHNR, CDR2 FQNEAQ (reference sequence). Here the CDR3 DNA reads TGTGCCAGCAGCCGGACTAGCGGGAGTAAAGAGACCCAGTACTTC. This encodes CASSRTSGSKETQYF.

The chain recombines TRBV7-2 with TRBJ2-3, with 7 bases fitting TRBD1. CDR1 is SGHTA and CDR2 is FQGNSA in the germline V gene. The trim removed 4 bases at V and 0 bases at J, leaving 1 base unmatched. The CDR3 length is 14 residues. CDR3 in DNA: TGTGCCAGCAGCTGGGGACAGAGCACAGATACGCAGTATTTT. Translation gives CASSWGQSTDTQYF.

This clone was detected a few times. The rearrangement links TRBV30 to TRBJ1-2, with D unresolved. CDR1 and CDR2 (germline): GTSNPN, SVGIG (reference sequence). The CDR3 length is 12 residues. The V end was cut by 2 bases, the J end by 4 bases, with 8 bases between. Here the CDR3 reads CAWSNRGYGYTF. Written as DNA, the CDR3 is TGTGCCTGGAGTAATCGGGGCTATGGCTACACCTTC. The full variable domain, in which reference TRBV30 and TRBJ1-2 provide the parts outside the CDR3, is SQTIHQWPATLVQPVGSPLSLECTVEGTSNPNLYWYRQAAGRGLQLLFYSVGIGQISSEVPQNLSASRPQDRQFILSSKKLLLSDSGFYLCAWSNRGYGYTFGSGTRLTVV.

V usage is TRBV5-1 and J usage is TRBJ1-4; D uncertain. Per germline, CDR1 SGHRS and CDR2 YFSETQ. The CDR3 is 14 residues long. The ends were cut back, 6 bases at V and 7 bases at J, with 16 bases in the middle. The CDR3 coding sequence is TGCGCCAGCAAGAGAAGCGATAGGCCTGAAAAACTGTTTTTT. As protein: CASKRSDRPEKLFF.

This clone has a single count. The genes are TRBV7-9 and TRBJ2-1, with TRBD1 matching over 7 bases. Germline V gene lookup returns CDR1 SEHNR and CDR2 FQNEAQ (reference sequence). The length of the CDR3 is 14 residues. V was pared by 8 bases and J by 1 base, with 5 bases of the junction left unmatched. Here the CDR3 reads CASDIRGSYNEQFF. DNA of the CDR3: TGTGCCAGCGATATCAGGGGGTCCTACAATGAGCAGTTCTTC.

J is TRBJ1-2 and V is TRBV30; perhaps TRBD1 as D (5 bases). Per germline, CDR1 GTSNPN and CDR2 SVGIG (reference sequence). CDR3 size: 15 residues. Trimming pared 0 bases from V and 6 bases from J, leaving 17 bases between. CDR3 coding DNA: TGTGCCTGGAGTGTAGGGGCAGTGTCTAAGGATGGCTACACCTTC. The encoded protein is CAWSVGAVSKDGYTF.

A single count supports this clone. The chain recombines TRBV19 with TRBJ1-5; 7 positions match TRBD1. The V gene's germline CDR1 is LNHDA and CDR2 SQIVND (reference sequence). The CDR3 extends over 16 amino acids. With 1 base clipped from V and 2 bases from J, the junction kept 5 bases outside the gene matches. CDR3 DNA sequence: TGTGCCAGTAGTATAGGACAAGGGACAGGCAATCAGCCCCAGCATTTT. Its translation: CASSIGQGTGNQPQHF.

CDR3 amino acids: CASSDPGTRDYEQYF. Written as DNA, the CDR3 is TGTGCCAGCAGTGACCCCGGGACTAGAGACTACGAGCAGTACTTC. The chain has TRBV25-1 and TRBJ2-7; 8 bases are a match to TRBD2. The germline V gene has CDR1 MGHDK and CDR2 SYGVNS. The CDR3 consists of 15 residues. The trim removed 3 bases at V and 3 bases at J, leaving 7 bases unmatched.

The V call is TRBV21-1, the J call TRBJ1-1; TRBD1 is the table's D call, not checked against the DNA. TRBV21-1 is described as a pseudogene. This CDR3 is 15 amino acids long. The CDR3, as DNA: TGTGCCAGCAGCAAAGGGGGTAGGGGTAAAACTGAAGCTTTCTTT. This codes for CASSKGGRGKTEAFF.